The entry below describes one T cell receptor (beta chain). The target of this receptor is not known. This record comes from a study of CXCR3-negative and CXCR3-positive naive CD8 T cells (dated by TCRdb to the late 2010s). About the full investigation: In total, roughly 140 million TRB reads were obtained, which works out to roughly 1.5 +/- 0.3 million reads per library. Diversity and physicochemical repertoire analyses were performed on around 10 donors pooled from two independent experiments. TRBV-TRBJ cluster analysis included naive subsets from 5 donors and memory cells from 3 donors.

The CDR3 spans 18 residues, from the cysteine through the phenylalanine. No coding sequence is recorded. Via the germline V gene, CDR1 is SNHLY and CDR2 FYNNEI. TCRdb shows the sequencer as NextSeq 550. The Human TCR Profiling Kit (MiLaboratory) was used to make UMI-labeled 5' RACE TRB cDNA libraries. The full amount of extracted RNA was used for cDNA synthesis, and the full amount of resulting cDNA was used for PCR amplification. Libraries were prepared in parallel using an identical number of PCR cycles. Regarding the original processing steps: MIGEC and MiXCR extracted about 53,000 +/- 10,000 unique UMI-labeled TRB cDNA molecules per library, requiring at least two reads per UMI. Each library averaged around 40,000 +/- 10,000 functional in-frame TRB CDR3 nucleotide clonotypes without stop codons. After each sample was downsampled to 5000 UMI-labeled TRB molecules, VDJtools was used to calculate diversity metrics such as normalized Shannon-Wiener and Chao1. VDJtools was used to calculate clonotype-size-weighted physicochemical properties of the central five CDR3 residues, namely interaction energy, strength, volume and Kidera factor 4. TCRdb reprocessed the reads; each CDR3 protein sequence makes one entry, and DNA is unavailable. In this record, the V and J calls reflect TCRdb's handling and not the investigators' own analysis. The sample's own table lists some 39,000 distinct CDR3 sequences. The biggest ten clones account for 1.5% to 2% of the sample.

Each CD8+ T cell subset was flow-sorted in triplicate, with some 300,000 cells per subset placed directly into RLT lysis buffer. To keep memory contaminants out, a stringent definition of naive CD8+ T cells was applied: CD45RO-CCR7+CD27+CD95-. Using standard density gradient centrifugation, peripheral blood mononuclear cells were isolated from buffy coats. Naive CXCR3-negative and CXCR3-positive CD8+ T cells were flow-sorted on a FACSAria III. An RNeasy Mini Kit was used to extract total RNA from the sorted cells. Results the study describes overall, beyond this receptor: Compared with CXCR3-negative naive cells, CXCR3-positive naive cells had TRB CDR3s with higher hydrophobicity (lower Kidera factor 4), lower energy, and higher strength and volume indices. Within the same donor, TRBV-TRBJ usage looked similar between naive CXCR3-negative and CXCR3-positive cells, but memory cells had distinct patterns. Both naive subsets had comparably high repertoire diversity, while memory CD8+ T cells had much lower repertoire diversity. Because surface CD5, which has been linked to self-reactivity in mice, was comparable between naive subsets, TCR interaction strength was also inferred from TRB CDR3 physicochemical properties. Because CXCR3 expression was partially decreased after cryopreservation, freshly isolated PBMCs were used for most assays.

Sequenced input: naive CXCR3- CD8+ T cells from blood. The cell subset or site label, as the study defines it: CD45RO-CCR7+CD27+CD95- naive CD8+ T cells lacking CXCR3 (TNR3-). This clonotype originated in a human donor in good health. Some clones in this sample may be carry-over from other donors' samples. This sequence uses TRBV2 and TRBJ2-1; TCRdb lists TRBD2, though no DNA is available to test this call. The CDR3 in this case is CASSDRRQALAGGHEQFF.